This T cell receptor (beta chain) appears in the sequencing data of a study of identical twins. This clonotype has a handful of counts. The germline V and J ends were trimmed by 0 bases and 4 bases, with 18 bases remaining between them. The CDR3 is 17 amino acids. TCRdb re-analysed the 5' RACE reads in MiXCR, keeping a single row per CDR3 protein. The sample shows hundreds of thousands of distinct CDR3 sequences, 18% of them seen only once. The data were also submitted as part of a second study, on T cells expressing NK-cell markers.

The source is a woman aged 18-30 years in good health. Sample: PBMCs. The genes are TRBV12-3 or TRBV12-4 and TRBJ1-1; D remains unclear. The CDR3 nucleotides are TGTGCCAGCAGTTTAGCGCTAACGGGATTTTCTTTCACTGAAGCTTTCTTT. This sequence encodes CASSLALTGFSFTEAFF.